These 20 T cell receptor beta chains share one sample of origin, sequenced in a study of CD8 T cells in Susac syndrome. RNA was extracted with the RNeasy kit, and a quantity of roughly 0.5 to 1 ug was reverse transcribed using random hexamers. Via MiXCR, TCRdb re-called the immunoSEQ multiplex PCR reads, giving one row per CDR3 protein. The table lists some 200,000 distinct CDR3 sequences, about 95% of them singletons. Source material: CD4+ T cells from PBMCs. Receptors were obtained from a human donor in good health.

The genes are TRBV30 and TRBJ1-1; possibly TRBD1 for D (6 bases). Trimming cost V 0 bases and J 5 bases, with 13 bases left between them. Germline V lookup: CDR1 GTSNPN, CDR2 SVGIG (reference sequence). The CDR3 spans 14 residues. CDR3 protein: CAWSVQLQGTEAFF. CDR3 DNA: TGTGCCTGGAGTGTCCAACTGCAGGGGACTGAAGCTTTCTTT.

The chain uses TRBV15 and TRBJ2-1; D is perhaps TRBD1 (5 bases). CDR1 and CDR2 (germline): LNHNV, YYDKDF (reference sequence). Trimming removed 0 bases at V and 0 bases at J, with 9 bases between. The CDR3 totals 16 residues. The CDR3 is CATSREYRSSYNEQFF. DNA for the CDR3: TGTGCCACCAGCAGAGAATACAGGAGCTCCTACAATGAGCAGTTCTTC.

The chain employs TRBV14 and TRBJ2-1; D remains unclear. CDR3 length: 14 amino acids. Germline V CDR1 and CDR2: SGHDN, FVKESK. Trimming took 2 bases from V and 8 from J, leaving 13 bases between them. The CDR3 loop reads CASSQRAGVYEQFF. The CDR3 DNA follows: TGTGCCAGCAGCCAACGAGCTGGAGTGTATGAGCAGTTCTTC.

The chain recombines TRBV5-1 with TRBJ2-7; D gene uncertain. There are 10 residues in the CDR3. In germline, CDR1 is SGHRS, CDR2 YFSETQ. The V end lost 7 bases, the J end lost 6 bases, and 8 bases lay between the germline ends. The CDR3 region has the DNA TGCGCCAGCGGTGAACGCGAGCAGTACTTC. Protein sequence: CASGEREQYF.

V gene TRBV24-1 combines with J gene TRBJ2-1, with 9 bases that match TRBD2. This CDR3 contains 16 residues. With 3 bases clipped from V and 6 bases from J, the junction kept 8 bases outside the gene matches. In germline, CDR1 is KGHDR, CDR2 SFDVKD. DNA of the CDR3: TGTGCCACCAGTGATCCCCATAGCGGGAGTGGCAATGAGCAGTTCTTC. Its protein product is CATSDPHSGSGNEQFF.

This chain connects TRBV6-2 or TRBV6-3 to TRBJ1-5; D remains unclear. V gave up 2 bases and J gave up 7 bases, with 9 bases separating them. The length of the CDR3 is 13 residues. Germline V gene sequence: CDR1 MNHEY, CDR2 SVGEGT. The CDR3 nucleotides read TGTGCCAGCAGTTACGTGAGCACCCAGCCCCAGCATTTT. Its protein product is CASSYVSTQPQHF.

V is TRBV20-1 and J is TRBJ2-1; 10 bases are a match to TRBD2. There are 14 residues in the CDR3. Germline CDR1 DFQATT, CDR2 SNEGSKA (reference sequence). After removal of 5 bases from V and 7 bases from J, the junction contained 8 bases not matched to a gene. CDR3 nucleotide sequence: TGCAGTGCTCCCAGCGGGAGGGCCAGTAATGAGCAGTTCTTC. Protein: CSAPSGRASNEQFF.

The chain employs TRBV11-2 and TRBJ2-4; TRBD1 matches 7 bases. V shed 5 bases, J shed 0 bases, and the junction held 10 bases outside the gene matches. The CDR3 spans 17 residues. Germline V CDR1 and CDR2: SGHAT, FQNNGV. The CDR3, as DNA: TGTGCCAGCAGCCCCCGAGAAGGGGGCCTAGCCAAAAACATTCAGTACTTC. Translated, it gives CASSPREGGLAKNIQYF.

The table lists this clonotype with a count of one. The chain uses TRBV29-1 and TRBJ2-2, with D possibly TRBD1 on 6 matching bases. Deletions cut 6 bases from V and 7 bases from J, with 12 bases between. The CDR3 runs to 12 residues. CDR1 and CDR2 (germline): SQVTM, ANQGSEA. The CDR3 nucleotides read TGCAGCGTAGCCGAGGGGGTCGGGGAGCTGTTTTTT. Protein product: CSVAEGVGELFF.

The DNA for the CDR3 is TGTGCCAGCAGCTTAAGACAGGGACCCTACGAGCAGTACTTC. Translating gives CASSLRQGPYEQYF. The chain employs TRBV7-3 and TRBJ2-7; TRBD1 matches 7 bases. V dropped 1 base and J dropped 2; count of bases not matched to a gene: 2. The CDR3 contains 14 residues. Germline CDR1 reads SGHTA; CDR2 reads FQGTGA.

V usage is TRBV20-1 and J usage is TRBJ2-7; 11 bases align to TRBD2. V dropped 3 bases and J dropped 6; count of bases not matched to a gene: 10. Germline-derived CDR1 and CDR2 are DFQATT and SNEGSKA (reference sequence). There are 15 residues in the CDR3. This CDR3 reads CSASPTSGSRREQYF. CDR3 bases: TGCAGTGCTAGCCCCACTAGCGGGAGTAGGCGCGAGCAGTACTTC.

The CDR3 loop reads CASSLIGQDLTEQYF. The DNA of the CDR3 is TGTGCCAGCAGCTTAATCGGACAGGATCTTACCGAGCAGTACTTC. The chain recombines TRBV7-3 with TRBJ2-7; 7 nucleotides agree with TRBD1. V lost 1 base to trimming and J lost 6 bases; unmatched junction nucleotides: 9. CDR1 and CDR2 from the germline V gene are SGHTA and FQGTGA. This CDR3 comprises 15 residues.

The chain combines TRBV24-1 with TRBJ2-5, with TRBD2 identical over 14 bases. The CDR3 covers 17 residues. The V gene's germline CDR1 is KGHDR and CDR2 SFDVKD. Trimming cost V 3 bases and J 5 bases; bases outside gene matches: 7. The CDR3 spells CATSDLGTSGSRETQYF. CDR3 nucleotides: TGTGCCACCAGTGATCTCGGGACTAGCGGGAGCCGGGAGACCCAGTACTTC.

This chain uses TRBV27 with TRBJ2-7; TRBD1 might be the D (6 bases). The germline V gene encodes CDR1 MNHEY and CDR2 SMNVEV (reference sequence). This CDR3 comprises 15 residues. The V end was cut by 0 bases, the J end by 2 bases, with 11 bases between. CDR3 region: CASSLSPGGPYEQYF. CDR3 in DNA: TGTGCCAGCAGTTTATCCCCTGGGGGCCCCTACGAGCAGTACTTC.

The chain recombines TRBV27 with TRBJ1-2; D not certain. Germline CDR1 MNHEY, CDR2 SMNVEV (reference sequence). V lost 3 bases to trimming and J lost 0 bases, with 8 bases between them. The CDR3 has 14 amino acids. CDR3 sequence reads: CASSFRASNYGYTF. As DNA, the CDR3 is TGTGCCAGCAGTTTCAGAGCGTCTAACTATGGCTACACCTTC.

The gene calls are TRBV29-1 and TRBJ2-2; D gene uncertain. CDR1 SQVTM and CDR2 ANQGSEA come from the germline V gene. This CDR3 spans 11 amino acids. The ends were cut back, 7 bases at V and 6 bases at J, with 9 bases in the middle. The CDR3 bases are TGCAGCGCAGAACGTTCCGGGGAGCTGTTTTTT. The encoded protein is CSAERSGELFF.

This chain links TRBV6-6 with TRBJ2-2, with 10 bases identical to TRBD2. V lost 6 bases, J lost 7 bases, and 11 bases stayed unmatched. There are 16 residues in the CDR3. Germline CDR1 and CDR2: MNHNY and SVGAGI (reference sequence). The CDR3: CASSHPSGSGFGELFF. The CDR3 nucleotides are TGTGCCAGCAGCCACCCTAGCGGGAGTGGCTTCGGGGAGCTGTTTTTT.

The chain has TRBV4-3 and TRBJ2-1, with D possibly being TRBD1 (6 bases). Looked up from germline, CDR1 is LGHNA and CDR2 is YSLEER. The CDR3 is 14 amino acids. Trimming shortened V by 1 base and J by 9 bases, and 13 bases separated the two germline ends. CDR3 DNA sequence: TGCGCCAGCAGCCAAGGCAGGGGTCGTAGTGAGCAGTTCTTC. This sequence encodes CASSQGRGRSEQFF.

The chain couples TRBV5-1 to TRBJ2-7; perhaps D is TRBD1 or TRBD2 (5 bases each). This CDR3 is 13 amino acids long. The germline gives CDR1 SGHRS, CDR2 YFSETQ. Trimming removed 0 bases at V and 3 bases at J, with 7 bases between. The CDR3 coding sequence is TGCGCCAGCAGCTTGGTGGGGGACTACGAGCAGTACTTC. Translated, it gives CASSLVGDYEQYF.

This clonotype has a single count. This chain links TRBV7-2 with TRBJ2-7, with TRBD2 matching 7 bases. V gave up 1 base and J gave up 4 bases; unmatched junction bases: 13. CDR1 SGHTA and CDR2 FQGNSA come from the germline V gene. The CDR3 sequence is 17 residues long. Written as DNA, the CDR3 is TGTGCCAGCAGCTTAGTGGGAGGGACCATTCAACCTTACGAGCAGTACTTC. This sequence encodes CASSLVGGTIQPYEQYF.